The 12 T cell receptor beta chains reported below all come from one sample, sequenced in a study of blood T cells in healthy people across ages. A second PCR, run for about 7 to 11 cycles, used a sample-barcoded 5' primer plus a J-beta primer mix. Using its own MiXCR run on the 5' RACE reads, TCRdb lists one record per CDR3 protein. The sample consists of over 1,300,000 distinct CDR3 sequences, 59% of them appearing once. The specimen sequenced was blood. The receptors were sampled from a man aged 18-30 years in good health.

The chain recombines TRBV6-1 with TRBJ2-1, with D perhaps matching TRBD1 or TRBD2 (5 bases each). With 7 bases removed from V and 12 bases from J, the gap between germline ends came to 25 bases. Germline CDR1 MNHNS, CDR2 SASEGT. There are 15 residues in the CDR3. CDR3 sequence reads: CASNLSGTGNQGQFF. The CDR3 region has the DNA TGTGCCAGCAATCTCTCCGGGACGGGGAATCAGGGGCAGTTCTTC.

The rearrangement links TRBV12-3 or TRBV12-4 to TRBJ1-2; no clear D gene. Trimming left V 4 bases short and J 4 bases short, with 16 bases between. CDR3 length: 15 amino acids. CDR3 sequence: CASSSTEVGLYGYTF. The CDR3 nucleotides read TGTGCCAGCAGTTCAACGGAGGTAGGACTCTATGGCTACACCTTC.

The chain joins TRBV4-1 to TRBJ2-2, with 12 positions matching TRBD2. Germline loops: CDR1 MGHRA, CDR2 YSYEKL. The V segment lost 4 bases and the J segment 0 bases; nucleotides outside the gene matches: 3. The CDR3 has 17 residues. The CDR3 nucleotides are TGCGCCAGCAGCCGACTAGCGGGAGCCACGAACACCGGGGAGCTGTTTTTT. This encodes CASSRLAGATNTGELFF.

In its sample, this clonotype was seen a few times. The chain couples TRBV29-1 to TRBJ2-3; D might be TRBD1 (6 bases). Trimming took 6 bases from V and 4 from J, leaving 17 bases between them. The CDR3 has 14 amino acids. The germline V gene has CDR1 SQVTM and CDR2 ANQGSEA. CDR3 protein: CSVPTGPRADTQYF. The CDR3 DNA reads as TGCAGCGTGCCGACAGGCCCCCGAGCAGATACGCAGTATTTT.

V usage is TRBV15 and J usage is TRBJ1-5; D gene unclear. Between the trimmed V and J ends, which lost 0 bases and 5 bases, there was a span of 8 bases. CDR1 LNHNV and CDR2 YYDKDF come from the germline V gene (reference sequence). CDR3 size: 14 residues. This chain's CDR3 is CATSRDRSYQPQHF. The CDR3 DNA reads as TGTGCCACCAGCAGAGACCGCAGCTATCAGCCCCAGCATTTT.

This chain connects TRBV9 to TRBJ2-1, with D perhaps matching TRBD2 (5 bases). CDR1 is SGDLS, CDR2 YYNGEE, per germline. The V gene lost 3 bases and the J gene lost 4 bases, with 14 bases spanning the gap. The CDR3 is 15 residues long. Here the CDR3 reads CASSAREKSYNEQFF. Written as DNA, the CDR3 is TGTGCCAGCAGCGCACGGGAAAAGTCGTACAATGAGCAGTTCTTC.

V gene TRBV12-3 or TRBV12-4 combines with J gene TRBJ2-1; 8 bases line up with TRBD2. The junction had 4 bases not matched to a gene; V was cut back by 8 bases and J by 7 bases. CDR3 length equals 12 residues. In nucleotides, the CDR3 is TGTGCCAGCCAGCGGGAGTGGAATGAGCAGTTCTTC. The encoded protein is CASQREWNEQFF.

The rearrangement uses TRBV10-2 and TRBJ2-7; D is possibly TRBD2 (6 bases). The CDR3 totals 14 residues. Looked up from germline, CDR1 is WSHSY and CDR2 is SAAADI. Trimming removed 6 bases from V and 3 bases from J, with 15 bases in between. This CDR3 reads CASSDTGEFYEQYF. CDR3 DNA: TGCGCCAGCAGCGACACGGGGGAGTTCTACGAGCAGTACTTC.

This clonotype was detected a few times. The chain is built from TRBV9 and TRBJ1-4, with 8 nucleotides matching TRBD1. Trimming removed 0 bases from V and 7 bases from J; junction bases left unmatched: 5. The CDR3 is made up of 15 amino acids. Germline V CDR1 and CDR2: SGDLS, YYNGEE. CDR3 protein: CASSVGQGASEKLFF. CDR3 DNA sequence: TGTGCCAGCAGCGTAGGGCAGGGGGCTAGTGAAAAACTGTTTTTT.

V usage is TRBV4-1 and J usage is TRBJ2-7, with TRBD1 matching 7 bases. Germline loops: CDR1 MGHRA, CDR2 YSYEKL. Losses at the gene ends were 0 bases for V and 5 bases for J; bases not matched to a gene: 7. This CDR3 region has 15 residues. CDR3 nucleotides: TGCGCCAGCAGCCAAGAAGGCACAGGGGTTAACGAGCAGTACTTC. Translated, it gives CASSQEGTGVNEQYF.

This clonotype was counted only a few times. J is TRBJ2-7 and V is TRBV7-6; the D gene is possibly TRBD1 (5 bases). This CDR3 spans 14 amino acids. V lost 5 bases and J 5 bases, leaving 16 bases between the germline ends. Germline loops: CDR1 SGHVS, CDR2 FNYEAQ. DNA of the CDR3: TGTGCCAGCAGCAAAGGGGTGGGCCTGAACGAGCAGTACTTC. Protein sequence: CASSKGVGLNEQYF.

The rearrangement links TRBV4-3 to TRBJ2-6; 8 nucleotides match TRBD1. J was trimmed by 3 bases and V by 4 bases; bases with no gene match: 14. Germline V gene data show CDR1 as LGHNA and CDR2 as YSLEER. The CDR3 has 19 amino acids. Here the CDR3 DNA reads TGCGCCAGCAGCCCCCGCTCGGGACAGGTTGTTGTTGGGGCCAACGTCCTGACTTTC. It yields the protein CASSPRSGQVVVGANVLTF.